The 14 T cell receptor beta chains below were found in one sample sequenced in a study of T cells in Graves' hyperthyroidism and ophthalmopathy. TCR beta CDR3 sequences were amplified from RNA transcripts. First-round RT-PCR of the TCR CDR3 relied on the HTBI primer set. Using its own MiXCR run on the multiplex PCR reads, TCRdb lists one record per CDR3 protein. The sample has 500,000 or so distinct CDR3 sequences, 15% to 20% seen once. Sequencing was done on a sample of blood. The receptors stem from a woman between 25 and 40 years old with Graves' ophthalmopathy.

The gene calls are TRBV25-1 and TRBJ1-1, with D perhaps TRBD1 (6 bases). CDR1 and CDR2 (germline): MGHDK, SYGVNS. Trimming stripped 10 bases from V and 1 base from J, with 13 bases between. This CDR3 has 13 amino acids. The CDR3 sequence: CATKGVGNTEAFF. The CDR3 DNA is TGTGCCACCAAGGGGGTGGGGAACACTGAAGCTTTCTTT.

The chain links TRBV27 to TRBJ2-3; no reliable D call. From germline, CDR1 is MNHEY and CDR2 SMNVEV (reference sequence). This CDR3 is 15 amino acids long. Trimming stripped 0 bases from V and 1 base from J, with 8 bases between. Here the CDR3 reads CASSLSGPGTDTQYF. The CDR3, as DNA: TGTGCCAGCAGTTTATCGGGTCCGGGCACAGATACGCAGTATTTT.

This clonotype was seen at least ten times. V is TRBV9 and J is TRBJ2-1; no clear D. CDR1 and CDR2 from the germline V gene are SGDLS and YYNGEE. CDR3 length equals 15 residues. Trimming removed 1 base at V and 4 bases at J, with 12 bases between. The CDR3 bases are TGTGCCAGCAGCGTAAGAGGAGCGCCGTACAATGAGCAGTTCTTC. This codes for CASSVRGAPYNEQFF. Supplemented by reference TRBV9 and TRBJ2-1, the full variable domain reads DSGVTQTPKHLITATGQRVTLRCSPRSGDLSVYWYQQSLDQGLQFLIQYYNGEERAKGNILERFSAQQFPDLHSELNLSSLELGDSALYFCASSVRGAPYNEQFFGPGTRLTVL.

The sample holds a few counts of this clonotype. The CDR3 is CATRTGNTIYF. DNA for the CDR3: TGTGCCACCCGTACCGGAAACACCATATATTTT. This chain joins TRBV6-2 or TRBV6-3 and TRBJ1-3; D call uncertain. V lost 10 bases and J lost 4, with 8 bases in between. This CDR3 is 11 amino acids long. CDR1 and CDR2 (germline): MNHEY, SVGEGT.

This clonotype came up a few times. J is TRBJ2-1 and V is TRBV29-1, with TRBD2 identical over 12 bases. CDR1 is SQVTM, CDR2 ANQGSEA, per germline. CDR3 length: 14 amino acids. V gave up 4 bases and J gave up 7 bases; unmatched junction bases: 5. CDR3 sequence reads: CSVAGLAGRNEQFF. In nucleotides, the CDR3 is TGCAGCGTTGCAGGACTAGCGGGGAGGAATGAGCAGTTCTTC.

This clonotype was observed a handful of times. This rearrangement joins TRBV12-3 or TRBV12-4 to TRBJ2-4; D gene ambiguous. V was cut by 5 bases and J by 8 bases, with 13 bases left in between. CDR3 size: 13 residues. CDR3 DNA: TGTGCCAGCAGTACCTCCCCGAGAGACATTCAGTACTTC. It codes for CASSTSPRDIQYF.

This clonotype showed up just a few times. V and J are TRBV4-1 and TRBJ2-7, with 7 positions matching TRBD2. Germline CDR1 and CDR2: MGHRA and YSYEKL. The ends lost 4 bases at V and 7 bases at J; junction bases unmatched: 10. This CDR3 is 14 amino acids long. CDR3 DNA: TGCGCCAGCAGCCTGGGGGGGACCCTCGAAGAGCAGTACTTC. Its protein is CASSLGGTLEEQYF.

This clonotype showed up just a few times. CDR3 in amino acids: CASSLSTGGRQYF. The CDR3 nucleotides are TGTGCCAGCAGCCTCAGCACAGGGGGCCGGCAGTACTTC. The chain joins TRBV7-9 to TRBJ2-7; 9 nucleotides align to TRBD1. V gave up 5 bases and J gave up 9 bases; unmatched junction bases: 8. The CDR3 sequence is 13 residues long. The germline CDR1 and CDR2 sequences are SEHNR and FQNEAQ (reference sequence).

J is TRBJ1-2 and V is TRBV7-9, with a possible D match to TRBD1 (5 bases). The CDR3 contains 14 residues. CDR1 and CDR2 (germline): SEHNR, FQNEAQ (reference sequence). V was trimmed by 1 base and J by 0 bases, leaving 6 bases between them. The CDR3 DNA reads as TGTGCCAGCAGCTTAGAGACAGCTAACTATGGCTACACCTTC. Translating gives CASSLETANYGYTF.

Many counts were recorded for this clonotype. This CDR3 reads CASSVSGRADTDTQYF. For the CDR3, the DNA is TGTGCCAGCAGTGTTAGCGGGAGGGCCGACACAGATACGCAGTATTTT. This rearrangement joins TRBV2 to TRBJ2-3; 11 positions match TRBD2. The germline gives CDR1 SNHLY, CDR2 FYNNEI. The CDR3 consists of 16 residues. V trimming: 4 bases; J trimming: 2 bases; junction bases outside the gene matches: 5.

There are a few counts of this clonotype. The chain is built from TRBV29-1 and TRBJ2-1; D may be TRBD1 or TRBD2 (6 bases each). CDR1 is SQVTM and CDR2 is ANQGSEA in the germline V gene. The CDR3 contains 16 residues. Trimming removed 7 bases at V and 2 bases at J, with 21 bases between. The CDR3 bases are TGCAGCGGGGGGGACCCTGTGGAGGGGGCCTACAATGAGCAGTTCTTC. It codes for CSGGDPVEGAYNEQFF.

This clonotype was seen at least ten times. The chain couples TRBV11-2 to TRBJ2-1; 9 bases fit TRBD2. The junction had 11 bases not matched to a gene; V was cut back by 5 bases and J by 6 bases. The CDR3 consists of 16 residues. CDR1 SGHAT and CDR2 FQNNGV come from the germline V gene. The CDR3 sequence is CASSTTSGSSANEQFF. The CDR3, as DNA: TGTGCCAGCAGCACCACTAGCGGGTCGTCGGCCAATGAGCAGTTCTTC.

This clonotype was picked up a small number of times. The CDR3 region is CASSLPGPSYEQYF. The CDR3 bases are TGTGCCAGCAGTCTACCGGGTCCATCCTACGAGCAGTACTTC. The chain couples TRBV7-2 to TRBJ2-7; no reliable D call. Germline V CDR1 and CDR2: SGHTA, FQGNSA. V was trimmed by 6 bases and J by 1 base, leaving 13 bases between them. This CDR3 is built from 14 residues. Based on the CDR3 plus reference TRBV7-2 and TRBJ2-7, the full variable domain is GAGVSQSPSNKVTEKGKDVELRCDPISGHTALYWYRQSLGQGLEFLIYFQGNSAPDKSGLPSDRFSAERTGGSVSTLTIQRTQQEDSAVYLCASSLPGPSYEQYFGPGTRLTVT.

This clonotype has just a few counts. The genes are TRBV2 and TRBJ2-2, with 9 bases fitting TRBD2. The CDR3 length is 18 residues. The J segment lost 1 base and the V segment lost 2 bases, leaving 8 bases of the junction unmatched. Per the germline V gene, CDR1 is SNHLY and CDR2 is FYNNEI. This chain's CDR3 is CASSETPVAGVNTGELFF. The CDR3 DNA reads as TGTGCCAGCAGTGAAACCCCGGTAGCGGGGGTGAACACCGGGGAGCTGTTTTTT. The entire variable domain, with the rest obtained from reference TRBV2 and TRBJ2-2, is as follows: EPEVTQTPSHQVTQMGQEVILRCVPISNHLYFYWYRQILGQKVEFLVSFYNNEISEKSEIFDDQFSVERPDGSNFTLKIRSTKLEDSAMYFCASSETPVAGVNTGELFFGEGSRLTVL.